This T cell receptor (beta chain) was identified in a study of cytomegalovirus exposure and HLA in healthy donors. Study-level findings and limits: It was only CMV serostatus that was available as immune exposure information. In a later analysis, TCR beta V- and J-gene trimming was associated with a missense DCLRE1C variant.

A remark on this clone: Its antigen is undetermined.

The primer mix had 60 Vbeta and 13 Jbeta primers. Per the study methods: The authors later counted approximately 80 million unique TCR beta chains, some 10 million of them shared. Clones were sequenced by immunoSEQ multiplex PCR, and TCRdb holds only the in-frame ones, with some missing. That table gives V, J and clone size, and the DNA gave D and trimming. This repertoire shows around 150,000 clones, approximately 80% found once; its top ten account for 14%. J gave up 5 bases and V 7 bases, and 13 bases lay outside the gene matches. From germline, CDR1 is SGHVS and CDR2 FNYEAQ. The CDR3 has 16 residues. Likely unrecorded immune exposures existed in these nominally healthy donors.

This clonotype was obtained from a woman in her forties in good health and CMV-seronegative. The chain uses TRBV7-6 and TRBJ2-3; 9 bases agree with TRBD1. Sequenced material: PBMCs. DNA of the CDR3: TGTGCCAGCACCCCCACCGGGACAGGGAATAGAGATACGCAGTATTTT. Amino acid sequence: CASTPTGTGNRDTQYF.